These T cell receptor beta chains were read from a single sample in a study of brain metastases from non-small cell lung cancer. Sequencing used immunoSEQ multiplex PCR; TCRdb keeps in-frame clones, though not all of them. The sample records roughly 1,500 clones, roughly 76% being singletons. The sequencing sample was made of tumor-adjacent normal tissue. The receptors originated from a donor over 35 with non-small cell lung cancer. Each CDR3 is given with its conserved first and last residue. D genes are given only for firm matches. Clone size appears in some rows only: once, few, many, or a class for an expanded clone.

TRBV7-9	.	18	TRBJ1-4	.	CASSLAITTTGGSEKLFF	TGTGCCAGCAGCTTAGCAATCACTACGACAGGAGGGAGCGAAAAACTGTTTTTT
TRBV10-2	.	14	TRBJ2-1	.	CASSVRDSYNEQFF	TGCGCCAGCAGTGTAAGAGATTCATACAATGAGCAGTTCTTC
TRBV3-1/TRBV3-2	.	13	TRBJ2-4	.	CASSQATVNIQYF	TGTGCCAGCAGCCAAGCGACAGTAAACATTCAGTACTTC
TRBV4-1	once	17	TRBJ2-7	TRBD2	CASSQVPTSGSPYEQYF	TGCGCCAGCAGCCAAGTCCCCACTAGCGGGAGCCCCTACGAGCAGTACTTC
TRBV7-6	.	14	TRBJ2-7	.	CASKKDSYSYEQYF	TGTGCCAGCAAAAAAGACAGCTACTCCTACGAGCAGTACTTC
TRBV7-8	few	15	TRBJ1-5	.	CASSPDSPLNQPQHF	TGTGCCAGCAGCCCTGACAGCCCCCTCAATCAGCCCCAGCATTTT
TRBV7-9	.	16	TRBJ2-1	.	CASSLVGGVHYNEQFF	TGTGCCAGCAGCTTAGTGGGTGGCGTTCACTACAATGAGCAGTTCTTC
TRBV19	few	17	TRBJ2-7	TRBD2	CASSEGEGVAGAYEQYF	TGTGCCAGTAGTGAGGGCGAGGGGGTAGCGGGAGCCTACGAGCAGTACTTC
TRBV7-9	large	14	TRBJ2-5	.	CASRREGGTETQYF	TGTGCCAGCAGGCGAGAGGGAGGAACGGAGACCCAGTACTTC
TRBV4-1	.	15	TRBJ1-1	TRBD1	CASSQTGGLNTEAFF	TGCGCCAGCAGCCAAACAGGGGGACTGAACACTGAAGCTTTCTTT
TRBV5-1	.	12	TRBJ2-1	.	CASSLNWDEQFF	TGCGCCAGCAGCTTGAATTGGGATGAGCAGTTCTTC
TRBV30	.	13	TRBJ1-2	TRBD1	CAWRNTGVYGYTF	TGTGCCTGGAGGAATACAGGGGTCTATGGCTACACCTTC
TRBV9	.	14	TRBJ2-3	.	CASSNSRPSDTQYF	TGTGCCAGCAGCAACTCAAGACCTTCGGATACGCAGTATTTT
TRBV6-6	.	15	TRBJ1-4	TRBD1	CASRPTGVTNEKLFF	TGTGCCAGCAGACCGACAGGGGTAACTAATGAAAAACTGTTTTTT
TRBV5-1	.	15	TRBJ1-6	.	CASSTEGTNNSLLHF	TGCGCCAGCAGTACGGAGGGGACCAATAATTCACTCCTCCACTTT
TRBV19	.	17	TRBJ1-1	TRBD1	CASVLGQGRDLITEAFF	TGTGCCAGTGTGTTGGGACAGGGGAGGGACCTAATCACTGAAGCTTTCTTT
TRBV28	.	14	TRBJ1-3	.	CASSYGTTGNTIYF	TGTGCCAGCAGTTACGGAACAACTGGAAACACCATATATTTT
TRBV5-4	.	13	TRBJ1-1	TRBD1	CASSSGQGVEAFF	TGTGCCAGCAGCTCCGGACAGGGGGTTGAAGCTTTCTTT
TRBV7-2	.	19	TRBJ2-7	TRBD2	CASSVSRGLAGVKNYEQYF	TGTGCCAGCAGCGTCTCCCGCGGACTAGCGGGAGTTAAAAACTACGAGCAGTACTTC
TRBV7-9	.	13	TRBJ1-5	.	CASGKSENQPQHF	TGTGCCAGCGGGAAAAGCGAAAATCAGCCCCAGCATTTT
TRBV2	.	13	TRBJ2-7	.	CASSGPFINEQYF	TGTGCCAGCAGCGGACCTTTCATAAACGAGCAGTACTTC
TRBV9	.	12	TRBJ2-3	.	CASGSSTDTQYF	TGTGCCAGCGGATCTAGCACAGATACGCAGTATTTT
TRBV14	.	14	TRBJ1-1	TRBD1	CASSADRVRHEAFF	TGTGCCAGCAGCGCTGACAGGGTAAGGCATGAAGCTTTCTTT
TRBV21-1	.	15	TRBJ2-2	.	CANSKDNSFTGELFF	TGTGCCAACAGCAAAGACAACAGCTTCACCGGGGAGCTGTTTTTT
TRBV2	.	11	TRBJ2-7	.	CASSDFHEQYF	TGTGCCAGCAGTGACTTTCACGAGCAGTACTTC
TRBV6-1	.	15	TRBJ1-1	TRBD1	CASSETRTGGGEAFF	TGTGCCAGCAGTGAAACGAGGACAGGCGGGGGTGAAGCTTTCTTT
TRBV6-1	once	15	TRBJ2-3	TRBD1	CASRSPDRAADTQYF	TGTGCCAGCAGATCTCCGGACAGGGCCGCAGATACGCAGTATTTT
TRBV10-3	once	14	TRBJ1-6	.	CAISLEGINSPLHF	TGTGCCATCAGCCTAGAGGGGATTAATTCACCCCTCCACTTT
TRBV12-5	.	18	TRBJ2-7	TRBD2	CASAQGLAEMDFYYEQYF	TGTGCTAGTGCCCAGGGACTAGCGGAAATGGATTTTTACTACGAGCAGTACTTC
TRBV10-3	.	13	TRBJ1-2	.	CAISQQRNYGYTF	TGTGCCATCAGTCAACAGCGAAACTATGGCTACACCTTC
TRBV6-6	.	16	TRBJ1-5	.	CASSAPDSIRNQPQHF	TGTGCCAGCAGTGCACCGGACTCGATTCGCAATCAGCCCCAGCATTTT
TRBV6-5	once	15	TRBJ1-1	TRBD1	CASRDETGGKTEAFF	TGTGCCAGCAGGGACGAAACAGGGGGCAAAACTGAAGCTTTCTTT
TRBV19	.	15	TRBJ2-7	.	CASNIRTPSPYEQYF	TGTGCCAGTAATATAAGGACGCCCTCACCCTACGAGCAGTACTTC
TRBV30	.	14	TRBJ2-3	.	CAWSLNPLSGTQYF	TGTGCCTGGAGTTTAAACCCTCTCTCGGGTACGCAGTATTTT
TRBV29-1	.	14	TRBJ2-7	TRBD2	CSVLSGLAGWEQYF	TGCAGCGTTCTTTCGGGACTAGCGGGATGGGAGCAGTACTTC
TRBV29-1	once	13	TRBJ2-4	.	CSVAPVSKNIQYF	TGCAGCGTGGCGCCGGTATCCAAAAACATTCAGTACTTC
TRBV4-2	.	16	TRBJ2-3	TRBD1	CASSQATGGEADTQYF	TGTGCCAGCAGCCAAGCGACAGGGGGCGAAGCAGATACGCAGTATTTT
TRBV2	.	15	TRBJ2-2	TRBD1	CASSEPQGASGELFF	TGTGCCAGCAGTGAACCTCAGGGGGCGTCCGGGGAGCTGTTTTTT
TRBV14	.	14	TRBJ1-1	.	CASSHRDTYTEAFF	TGTGCCAGCAGCCATCGGGACACCTACACTGAAGCTTTCTTT
TRBV15	.	16	TRBJ2-3	TRBD2	CATSRGMAGETDTQYF	TGTGCCACCAGCAGAGGAATGGCGGGAGAAACAGATACGCAGTATTTT
TRBV3-1/TRBV3-2	.	15	TRBJ1-5	.	CASSLGLTLWQPQHF	TGTGCCAGCAGCCTGGGTCTTACACTCTGGCAGCCCCAGCATTTT
TRBV7-9	.	15	TRBJ1-1	TRBD1	CASSRRTGVNTEAFF	TGTGCCAGCAGCCGCCGGACAGGGGTGAACACTGAAGCTTTCTTT
TRBV30	.	13	TRBJ2-7	.	CAWRGYGVWEQYF	TGTGCCTGGAGGGGGTATGGGGTATGGGAGCAGTACTTC
TRBV6-4	.	16	TRBJ2-3	TRBD1	CASSHRGQRCTDTQYF	TGTGCCAGCAGTCACAGGGGACAGCGATGCACAGATACGCAGTATTTT
TRBV2	.	14	TRBJ1-3	.	CASNVLNSGNTIYF	TGTGCCAGCAATGTTTTAAACTCTGGAAACACCATATATTTT
TRBV29-1	.	15	TRBJ2-1	.	CSIVPQRRGGNEQFF	TGCAGCATTGTCCCACAGCGGAGAGGGGGCAATGAGCAGTTCTTC
TRBV29-1	.	12	TRBJ1-1	.	CSAGHLNTEAFF	TGCAGCGCCGGACACTTGAACACTGAAGCTTTCTTT